Below, 10 T cell receptor beta chains from the same sample are listed, as sequenced in a study of OX40 agonist ivuxolimab in advanced cancers. Library construction relied on the immunoSEQ multiplex PCR assay. TCRdb stores this immuneACCESS table with in-frame sequences only. Part of the clones is absent; in the studies checked, under half of the shortfall reflects unresolved V genes, and no reason is known for the rest. The sample includes around 90,000 clones, with around nine tenths observed a single time. Over 0.3% of the sample comes from the top ten. This material consisted of CD4+ or CD8+ T cells sorted from blood, taken in a trial of the OX40 agonist ivuxolimab. These receptors originate from an adult with an advanced solid tumor such as melanoma, head and neck, liver or kidney cancer.

The chain recombines TRBV9 with TRBJ2-5, with TRBD2 matching over 11 bases. Germline V gives CDR1 SGDLS, CDR2 YYNGEE. The V gene end was trimmed by 4 bases and the J gene end by 2 bases; junction bases not matched to a gene: 4. This CDR3 contains 15 residues. The CDR3 region is CASSSGTSGQETQYF. Written as DNA, the CDR3 is TGTGCCAGCAGCTCCGGGACTAGCGGACAAGAGACCCAGTACTTC.

This chain uses TRBV5-1 with TRBJ2-1; tentative D call: TRBD2 (5 bases). This CDR3 is built from 13 residues. CDR1 and CDR2 from the germline V gene are SGHRS and YFSETQ. V was shortened by 5 bases and J by 4 bases, with 10 bases between the two germline ends. The CDR3 here is CASRDLNYNEQFF. In nucleotides, the CDR3 is TGCGCCAGCAGGGACTTGAATTACAATGAGCAGTTCTTC.

The gene calls are TRBV4-3 and TRBJ2-3; tentative D call: TRBD2 (6 bases). There are 15 residues in the CDR3. Trimming cost V 1 base and J 4 bases, with 12 bases left between them. From germline, CDR1 is LGHNA and CDR2 YSLEER. The CDR3 protein is CASSQAGLGADTQYF. DNA of the CDR3: TGCGCCAGCAGCCAAGCGGGACTTGGGGCAGATACGCAGTATTTT.

This clone showed up just a few times. In nucleotides, the CDR3 is TGTGCCAGCAGTTTATCGGGACGACTGAACACTGAAGCTTTCTTT. Protein sequence: CASSLSGRLNTEAFF. The chain uses TRBV27 and TRBJ1-1; tentative D call: TRBD1 (5 bases). V was trimmed by 0 bases and J by 0 bases, leaving 8 bases between them. Per the germline V gene, CDR1 is MNHEY and CDR2 is SMNVEV (reference sequence). The CDR3 totals 15 residues.

The chain carries TRBV7-3 and TRBJ2-3; D is possibly TRBD1 or TRBD2 (5 bases each). CDR1 is SGHTA, CDR2 FQGTGA, per germline. The CDR3 runs 15 residues. V shed 5 bases and J shed 2 bases, with 14 bases lying between them. The CDR3 DNA reads TGTGCCAGCAGCCCCGGACTTGGACACACAGATACGCAGTATTTT. It codes for CASSPGLGHTDTQYF.

The DNA of the CDR3 is TGTGCCAGTAGTATCCGGGACGTAAACACCGGGGAGCTGTTTTTT. Translation: CASSIRDVNTGELFF. The V call is TRBV19, the J call TRBJ2-2; the D gene could be TRBD1 or TRBD2 (5 bases each). CDR3 length: 15 amino acids. Per germline, CDR1 LNHDA and CDR2 SQIVND (reference sequence). Trimming stripped 3 bases from V and 2 bases from J, with 10 bases between.

J is TRBJ1-1 and V is TRBV5-1; D unclear. The CDR3 is 14 residues long. The V gene lost 4 bases and the J gene lost 1 base, with 11 bases spanning the gap. CDR1 is SGHRS and CDR2 is YFSETQ in the germline V gene. CDR3 region: CASSRNSENTEAFF. CDR3 coding DNA: TGCGCCAGCAGCCGAAACAGTGAGAACACTGAAGCTTTCTTT.

This chain joins TRBV27 and TRBJ2-2; D not resolved. V lost 7 bases, J lost 1 base, and 10 bases lay in between. The CDR3 has 14 residues. The germline V gene encodes CDR1 MNHEY and CDR2 SMNVEV (reference sequence). This CDR3 reads CASKQQQNTGELFF. The CDR3 coding sequence is TGTGCCAGCAAGCAACAGCAGAACACCGGGGAGCTGTTTTTT.

This rearrangement joins TRBV7-9 to TRBJ1-1, with TRBD1 matching over 8 bases. CDR3 length equals 14 residues. V was pared by 3 bases and J by 4 bases, with 4 bases of the junction left unmatched. Germline V gene lookup returns CDR1 SEHNR and CDR2 FQNEAQ (reference sequence). The CDR3 nucleotides read TGTGCCAGCAGCTTCCCCCAGGGGGCCACTGAAGCTTTCTTT. Its protein is CASSFPQGATEAFF. Based on the CDR3 plus reference TRBV7-9 and TRBJ1-1, the full variable domain is DTGVSQNPRHKITKRGQNVTFRCDPISEHNRLYWYRQTLGQGPEFLTYFQNEAQLEKSRLLSDRFSAERPKGSFSTLEIQRTEQGDSAMYLCASSFPQGATEAFFGQGTRLTVV.

The gene calls are TRBV7-6 and TRBJ1-2; 10 nucleotides align to TRBD1. The length of the CDR3 is 16 residues. V lost 1 base, J lost 7 bases, and 9 bases stayed unmatched. From germline, CDR1 is SGHVS and CDR2 FNYEAQ. CDR3 bases: TGTGCCAGCAGCTTAGACCCCGGGACAGGGGTCGGTGGCTACACCTTC. This codes for CASSLDPGTGVGGYTF.